The 15 T cell receptor beta chains below all came from one sample that was sequenced in a study of blood T cell repertoires in COVID-19. Data came from immunoSEQ multiplex PCR; TCRdb stores just in-frame clones and leaves some out. The sample has about 120,000 clones, just over 85% seen once. The sample comprised peripheral blood. Receptors were obtained from a woman aged 45-65 years with active or convalescent COVID-19.

This chain uses TRBV2 with TRBJ2-1; no definite D call. The V gene's germline CDR1 is SNHLY and CDR2 FYNNEI. This CDR3 spans 13 amino acids. The ends were cut back, 4 bases at V and 5 bases at J, with 9 bases in the middle. DNA for the CDR3: TGTGCCAGCAGTGGTTACGGAGACAATGAGCAGTTCTTC. Its protein is CASSGYGDNEQFF.

The V call is TRBV27, the J call TRBJ1-5; weak D call: TRBD1 (5 bases). V was cut by 3 bases and J by 4 bases, with 10 bases left in between. The CDR3 extends over 14 amino acids. Germline V gene lookup returns CDR1 MNHEY and CDR2 SMNVEV (reference sequence). CDR3: CASSFLGANQPQHF. The CDR3 bases are TGTGCCAGCAGTTTTTTAGGGGCAAATCAGCCCCAGCATTTT.

The genes are TRBV10-3 and TRBJ1-1, with D possibly being TRBD1 (5 bases). V was shortened by 5 bases and J by 4 bases, with 5 bases between the two germline ends. From germline, CDR1 is ENHRY and CDR2 SYGVKD. The CDR3 consists of 11 residues. DNA of the CDR3: TGTGCCATCAGTAGGGGCACTGAAGCTTTCTTT. It is translated as CAISRGTEAFF.

The V gene is TRBV15, the J gene TRBJ2-7, with no clear D. V dropped 1 base and J dropped 4 bases, with 11 bases sitting between them. Per the germline V gene, CDR1 is LNHNV and CDR2 is YYDKDF (reference sequence). CDR3 length: 14 amino acids. Here the CDR3 reads CATSRGISEYEQYF. CDR3 nucleotides: TGTGCCACCAGCAGAGGTATATCGGAGTACGAGCAGTACTTC.

The V and J genes are TRBV28 and TRBJ2-4, with unresolved D. V lost 6 bases and J 0 bases, leaving 12 bases between the germline ends. This CDR3 region has 15 residues. Germline CDR1 is MDHEN and CDR2 is SYDVKM. This chain's CDR3 is CASSQDKLAKNIQYF. CDR3 coding DNA: TGTGCCAGCAGCCAAGACAAGTTAGCCAAAAACATTCAGTACTTC.

The chain combines TRBV5-4 with TRBJ2-5; tentative D call: TRBD1 (5 bases). The V end lost 3 bases, the J end lost 1 base, and 13 bases lay between the germline ends. The V gene's germline CDR1 is SGHNT and CDR2 YYREEE (reference sequence). This CDR3 comprises 15 residues. The CDR3: CASSSEQVFQETQYF. CDR3 sequence (DNA): TGTGCCAGCAGCTCCGAACAGGTCTTCCAAGAGACCCAGTACTTC.

CDR3 loop: CATVGEGYEQYF. CDR3 nucleotide sequence: TGTGCCACGGTTGGGGAGGGGTACGAGCAGTACTTC. V and J are TRBV27 and TRBJ2-7; 7 bases align to TRBD2. This CDR3 is 12 amino acids long. V shed 10 bases, J shed 4 bases, and the junction held 7 bases outside the gene matches. Germline CDR1 reads MNHEY; CDR2 reads SMNVEV (reference sequence).

The V and J genes are TRBV6-6 and TRBJ1-5; TRBD1 might be the D (5 bases). This CDR3 spans 14 amino acids. The V and J ends lost 8 bases and 4 bases respectively, with 15 bases between them. The germline V gene has CDR1 MNHNY and CDR2 SVGAGI (reference sequence). CDR3 in DNA: TGTGCCAGCCTGGTGGGGCGGACAAATCAGCCCCAGCATTTT. Protein: CASLVGRTNQPQHF.

CDR3 in amino acids: CASSQTGDRSYEQYF. CDR3 sequence (DNA): TGCGCCAGCAGCCAGACAGGGGATCGCTCCTACGAGCAGTACTTC. J is TRBJ2-7 and V is TRBV5-1; 8 positions agree with TRBD1. Germline loops: CDR1 SGHRS, CDR2 YFSETQ. V shed 4 bases, J shed 0 bases, and the junction held 6 bases outside the gene matches. The CDR3 has 15 residues.

The gene calls are TRBV28 and TRBJ2-1; TRBD1 matches 7 bases. J was trimmed by 5 bases and V by 4 bases; bases with no gene match: 5. There are 14 residues in the CDR3. Germline V gives CDR1 MDHEN, CDR2 SYDVKM. The CDR3 DNA reads as TGTGCCAGCAGTTCCGGGACAGAAAACAATGAGCAGTTCTTC. Translated: CASSSGTENNEQFF.

This rearrangement joins TRBV24-1 to TRBJ1-2; 12 bases align to TRBD1. Unmatched junction bases numbered 6, after V lost 4 bases and J lost 4 bases. The CDR3 length is 16 residues. CDR1 KGHDR and CDR2 SFDVKD come from the germline V gene. Here the CDR3 reads CATSDPGTGGSYGYTF. The CDR3 coding sequence is TGTGCCACCAGTGACCCCGGGACAGGGGGCAGCTATGGCTACACCTTC.

The chain has TRBV6-6 and TRBJ2-1; 11 nucleotides agree with TRBD2. Trimming cost V 0 bases and J 9 bases; bases outside gene matches: 7. Germline V CDR1 and CDR2: MNHNY, SVGAGI (reference sequence). This CDR3 is 16 amino acids long. The chain's CDR3 is CASSYSKLAGEGEQFF. As DNA, the CDR3 is TGTGCCAGCAGTTACTCGAAACTAGCGGGAGAGGGTGAGCAGTTCTTC.

The rearrangement uses TRBV10-3 and TRBJ1-1; 10 bases agree with TRBD1. The CDR3 has 12 amino acids. Germline CDR1 and CDR2: ENHRY and SYGVKD. Losses at the gene ends were 6 bases for V and 8 bases for J; bases not matched to a gene: 3. CDR3 sequence (DNA): TGTGCCATCAGAGTGGACAGGGGGGAAGCTTTCTTT. This codes for CAIRVDRGEAFF.

The gene calls are TRBV2 and TRBJ2-1; D ambiguous. Trimming took 9 bases from V and 3 from J, leaving 24 bases between them. Germline loops: CDR1 SNHLY, CDR2 FYNNEI. There are 17 residues in the CDR3. The CDR3 spells CASRPRSASVDYNEQFF. The CDR3 nucleotides are TGTGCCAGTCGCCCCCGGTCAGCCAGCGTCGACTACAATGAGCAGTTCTTC.

The chain recombines TRBV27 with TRBJ2-3; 8 positions match TRBD2. The germline V gene has CDR1 MNHEY and CDR2 SMNVEV (reference sequence). V was pared by 5 bases and J by 1 base, with 17 bases of the junction left unmatched. The CDR3 consists of 19 residues. The CDR3 nucleotides read TGTGCCAGCAGTAGGGAGACCGTTGTGCTAGCGGGTGGCACAGATACGCAGTATTTT. Translating gives CASSRETVVLAGGTDTQYF.